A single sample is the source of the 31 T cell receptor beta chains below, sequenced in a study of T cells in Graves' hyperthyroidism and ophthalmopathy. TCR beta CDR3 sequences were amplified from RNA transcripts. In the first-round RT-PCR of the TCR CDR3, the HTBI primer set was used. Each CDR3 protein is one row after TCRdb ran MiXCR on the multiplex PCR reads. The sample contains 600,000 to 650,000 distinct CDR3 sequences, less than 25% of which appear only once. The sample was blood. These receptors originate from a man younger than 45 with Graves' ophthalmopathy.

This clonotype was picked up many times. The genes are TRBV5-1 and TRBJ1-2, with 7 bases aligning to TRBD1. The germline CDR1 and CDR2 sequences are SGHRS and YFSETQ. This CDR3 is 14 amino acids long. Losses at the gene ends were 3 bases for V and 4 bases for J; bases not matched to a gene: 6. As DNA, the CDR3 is TGCGCCAGCAGCTCAGGGACAGTATTCTATGGCTACACCTTC. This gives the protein CASSSGTVFYGYTF.

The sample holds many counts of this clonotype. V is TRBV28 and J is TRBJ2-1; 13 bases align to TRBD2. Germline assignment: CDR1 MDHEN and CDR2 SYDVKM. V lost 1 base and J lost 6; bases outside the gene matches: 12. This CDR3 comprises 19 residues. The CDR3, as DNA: TGTGCCAGCAGTTTATTCGGTGGACTAGCGGGAGTTCGCGGCAATGAGCAGTTCTTC. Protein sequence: CASSLFGGLAGVRGNEQFF.

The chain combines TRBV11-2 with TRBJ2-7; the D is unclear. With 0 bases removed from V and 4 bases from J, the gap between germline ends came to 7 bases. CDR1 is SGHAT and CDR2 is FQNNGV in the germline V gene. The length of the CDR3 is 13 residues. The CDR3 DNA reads TGTGCCAGCAGCTTAGATTTTGGTTACGAGCAGTACTTC. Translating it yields CASSLDFGYEQYF.

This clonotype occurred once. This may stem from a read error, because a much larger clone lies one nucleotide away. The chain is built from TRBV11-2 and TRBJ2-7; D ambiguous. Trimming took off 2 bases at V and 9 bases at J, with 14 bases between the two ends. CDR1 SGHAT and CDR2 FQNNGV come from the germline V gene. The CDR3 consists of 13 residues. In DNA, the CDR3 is TGTGCCAGCAGCTTAAGGCCAACGAACGGGCAGTACTTC. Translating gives CASSLRPTNGQYF.

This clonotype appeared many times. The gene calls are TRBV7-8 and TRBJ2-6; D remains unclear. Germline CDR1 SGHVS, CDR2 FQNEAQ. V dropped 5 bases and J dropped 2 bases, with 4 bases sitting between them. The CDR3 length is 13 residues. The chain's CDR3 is CASSRTGANVLTF. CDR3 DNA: TGTGCCAGCAGCAGAACTGGGGCCAACGTCCTGACTTTC.

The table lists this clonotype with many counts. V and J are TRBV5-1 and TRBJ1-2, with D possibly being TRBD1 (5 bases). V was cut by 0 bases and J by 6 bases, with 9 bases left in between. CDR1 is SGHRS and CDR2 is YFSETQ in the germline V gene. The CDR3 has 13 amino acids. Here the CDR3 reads CASSLAGQNGYTF. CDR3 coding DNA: TGCGCCAGCAGCTTGGCAGGGCAGAATGGCTACACCTTC.

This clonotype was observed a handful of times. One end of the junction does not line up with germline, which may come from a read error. The CDR3 bases are TGCAATGCTACTCGCATCACGGATATGCCATACAATGAGCAGTTCTTC. It encodes CNATRITDMPYNEQFF. The J gene is TRBJ2-1, the V gene TRBV20-1; D not certain. This CDR3 has 16 residues. Germline V gene sequence: CDR1 DFQATT, CDR2 SNEGSKA (reference sequence).

The CDR3 is CASSLEGGAQPQHF. CDR3 coding DNA: TGTGCCAGCAGCTTAGAGGGGGGGGCTCAGCCCCAGCATTTT. This sequence joins TRBV7-9 and TRBJ1-5; D might be TRBD1 (6 bases). V was clipped by 1 base and J by 6 bases, with 10 bases between them. This CDR3 is built from 14 residues. Germline loops: CDR1 SEHNR, CDR2 FQNEAQ (reference sequence).

The CDR3 protein is CASSSRETSYEQYF. The CDR3, as DNA: TGCGCCAGCAGCAGTCGGGAGACCTCCTACGAGCAGTACTTC. The V gene is TRBV5-1, the J gene TRBJ2-7, with D possibly being TRBD2 (6 bases). In germline, CDR1 is SGHRS, CDR2 YFSETQ. V was shortened by 4 bases and J by 0 bases, with 11 bases between the two germline ends. The CDR3 runs 14 residues.

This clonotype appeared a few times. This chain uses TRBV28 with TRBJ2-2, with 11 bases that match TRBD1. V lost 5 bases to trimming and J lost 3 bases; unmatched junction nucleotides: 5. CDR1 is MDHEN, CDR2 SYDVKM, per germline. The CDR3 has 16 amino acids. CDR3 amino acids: CASSLRDRGYTGELFF. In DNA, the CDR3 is TGTGCCAGCAGTCTGCGGGACAGGGGGTACACCGGGGAGCTGTTTTTT.

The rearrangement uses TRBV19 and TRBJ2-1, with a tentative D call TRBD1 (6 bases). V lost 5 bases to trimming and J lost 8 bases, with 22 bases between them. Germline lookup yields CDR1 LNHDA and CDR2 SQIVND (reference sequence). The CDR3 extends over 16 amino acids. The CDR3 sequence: CASSPSGTSRADEQFF. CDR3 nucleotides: TGTGCCAGTAGTCCTTCCGGGACATCCCGTGCGGATGAGCAGTTCTTC.

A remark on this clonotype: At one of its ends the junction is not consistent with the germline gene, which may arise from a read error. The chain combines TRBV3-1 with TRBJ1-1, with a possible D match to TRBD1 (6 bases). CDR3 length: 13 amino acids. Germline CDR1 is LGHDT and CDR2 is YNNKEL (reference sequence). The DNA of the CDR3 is TGTGGCAGCGGCCAGGACAGAGACACTGAAGCTTTCTTT. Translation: CGSGQDRDTEAFF.

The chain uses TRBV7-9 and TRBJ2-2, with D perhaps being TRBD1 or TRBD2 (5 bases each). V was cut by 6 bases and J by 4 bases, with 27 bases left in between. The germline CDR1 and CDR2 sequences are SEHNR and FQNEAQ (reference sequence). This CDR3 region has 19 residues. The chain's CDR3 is CASRLALQGEIWGTGELFF. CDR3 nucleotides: TGTGCCAGCAGACTTGCGCTTCAGGGAGAAATTTGGGGCACCGGGGAGCTGTTTTTT.

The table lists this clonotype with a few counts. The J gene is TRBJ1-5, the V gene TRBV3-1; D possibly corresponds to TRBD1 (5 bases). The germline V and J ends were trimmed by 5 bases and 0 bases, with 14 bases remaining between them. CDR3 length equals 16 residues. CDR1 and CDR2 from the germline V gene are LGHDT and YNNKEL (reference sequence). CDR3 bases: TGTGCCAGCAGCGAGAAGACAGAACCTAGCAATCAGCCCCAGCATTTT. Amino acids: CASSEKTEPSNQPQHF.

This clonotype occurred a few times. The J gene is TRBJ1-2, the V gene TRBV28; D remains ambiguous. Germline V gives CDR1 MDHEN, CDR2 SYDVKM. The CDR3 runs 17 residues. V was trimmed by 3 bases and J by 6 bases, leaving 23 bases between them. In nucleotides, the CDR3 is TGTGCCAGCAGTTTGAATGGTCCCTCCGGAGGATATAATGGCTACACCTTC. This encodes CASSLNGPSGGYNGYTF.

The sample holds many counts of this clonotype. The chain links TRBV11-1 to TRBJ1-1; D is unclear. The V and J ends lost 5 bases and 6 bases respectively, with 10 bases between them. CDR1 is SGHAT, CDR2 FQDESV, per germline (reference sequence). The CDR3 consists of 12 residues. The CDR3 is CASSRNPAEAFF. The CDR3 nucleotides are TGTGCCAGCAGCAGGAATCCGGCTGAAGCTTTCTTT. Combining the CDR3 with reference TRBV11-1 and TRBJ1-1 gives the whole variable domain EAEVAQSPRYKITEKSQAVAFWCDPISGHATLYWYRQILGQGPELLVQFQDESVVDDSQLPKDRFSAERLKGVDSTLKIQPAELGDSAMYLCASSRNPAEAFFGQGTRLTVV.

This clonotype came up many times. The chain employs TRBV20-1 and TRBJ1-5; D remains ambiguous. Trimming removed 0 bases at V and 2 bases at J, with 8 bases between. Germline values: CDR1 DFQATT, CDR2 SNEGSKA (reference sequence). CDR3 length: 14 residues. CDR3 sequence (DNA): TGCAGTGCTAGAGATTATACGGGCAATCAGCCCCAGCATTTT. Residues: CSARDYTGNQPQHF.

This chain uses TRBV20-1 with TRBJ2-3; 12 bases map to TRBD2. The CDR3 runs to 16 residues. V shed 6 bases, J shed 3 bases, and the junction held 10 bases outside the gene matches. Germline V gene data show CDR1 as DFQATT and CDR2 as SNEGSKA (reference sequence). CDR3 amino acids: CSAKPVTSGSTDTQYF. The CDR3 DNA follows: TGCAGTGCGAAACCAGTGACTAGCGGGAGTACAGATACGCAGTATTTT.

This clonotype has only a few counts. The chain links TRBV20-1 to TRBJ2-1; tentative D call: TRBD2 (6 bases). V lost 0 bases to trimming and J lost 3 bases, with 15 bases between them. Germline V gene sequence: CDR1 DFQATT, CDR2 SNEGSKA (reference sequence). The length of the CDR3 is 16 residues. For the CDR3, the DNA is TGCAGTGCTAGAGAAGGTGGGGGGAGTAGCTACAATGAGCAGTTCTTC. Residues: CSAREGGGSSYNEQFF.

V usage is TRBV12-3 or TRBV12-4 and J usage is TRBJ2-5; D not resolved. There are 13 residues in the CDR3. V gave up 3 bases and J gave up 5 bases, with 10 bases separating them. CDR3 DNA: TGTGCCAGCAGTTTGTCTAGGTGGGAGACCCAGTACTTC. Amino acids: CASSLSRWETQYF.

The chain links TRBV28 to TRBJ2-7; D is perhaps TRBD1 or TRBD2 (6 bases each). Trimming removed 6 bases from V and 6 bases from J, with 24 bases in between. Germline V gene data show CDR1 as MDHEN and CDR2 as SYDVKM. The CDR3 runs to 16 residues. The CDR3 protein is CASRGGSPGARIEQYF. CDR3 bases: TGTGCCAGCAGAGGGGGGAGCCCGGGGGCCCGAATCGAGCAGTACTTC.

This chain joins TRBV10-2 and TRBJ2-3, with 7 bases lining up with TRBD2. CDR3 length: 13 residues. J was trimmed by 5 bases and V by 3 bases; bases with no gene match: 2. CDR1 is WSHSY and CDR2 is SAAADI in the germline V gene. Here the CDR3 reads CASSDGEGDTQYF. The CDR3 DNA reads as TGCGCCAGCAGTGACGGGGAGGGAGATACGCAGTATTTT.

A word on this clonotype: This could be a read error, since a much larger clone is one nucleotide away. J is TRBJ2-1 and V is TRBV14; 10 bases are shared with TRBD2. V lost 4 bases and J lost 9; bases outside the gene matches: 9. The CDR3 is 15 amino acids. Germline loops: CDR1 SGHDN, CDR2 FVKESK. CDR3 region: CASSPRDLAGAEQFF. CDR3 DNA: TGTGCCAGCAGCCCGCGGGACCTAGCGGGAGCTGAGCAGTTCTTC. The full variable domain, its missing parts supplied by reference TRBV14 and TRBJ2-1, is EAGVTQFPSHSVIEKGQTVTLRCDPISGHDNLYWYRRVMGKEIKFLLHFVKESKQDESGMPNNRFLAERTGGTYSTLKVQPAELEDSGVYFCASSPRDLAGAEQFFGPGTRLTVL.

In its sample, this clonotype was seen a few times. The CDR3 DNA follows: TGTGCCAGCAGCTTAGACAGGGGGCATCGCTATGGCTACACCTTC. Its protein product is CASSLDRGHRYGYTF. The gene calls are TRBV5-6 and TRBJ1-2; 10 bases align to TRBD1. The junction had 5 bases not matched to a gene; V was cut back by 2 bases and J by 4 bases. Germline loops: CDR1 SGHDT, CDR2 YYEEEE. The CDR3 consists of 15 residues.

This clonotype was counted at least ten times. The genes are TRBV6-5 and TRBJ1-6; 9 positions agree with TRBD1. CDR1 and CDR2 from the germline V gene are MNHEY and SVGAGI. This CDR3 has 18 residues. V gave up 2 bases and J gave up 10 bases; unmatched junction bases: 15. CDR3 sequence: CASSYGTAHRGRGSPLHF. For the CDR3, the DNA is TGTGCCAGCAGTTACGGTACCGCACACAGGGGGCGAGGATCACCCCTCCACTTT.

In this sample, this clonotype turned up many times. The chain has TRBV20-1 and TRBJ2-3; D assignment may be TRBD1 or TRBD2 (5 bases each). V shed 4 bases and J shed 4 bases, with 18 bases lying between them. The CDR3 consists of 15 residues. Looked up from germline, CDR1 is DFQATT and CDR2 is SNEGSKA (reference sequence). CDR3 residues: CSAISGTPSADTQYF. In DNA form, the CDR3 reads TGCAGTGCTATATCTGGGACCCCCAGTGCAGATACGCAGTATTTT.

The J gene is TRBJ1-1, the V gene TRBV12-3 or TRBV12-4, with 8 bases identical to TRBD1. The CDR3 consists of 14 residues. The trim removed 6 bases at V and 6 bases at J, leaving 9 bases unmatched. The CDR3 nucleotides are TGTGCCAGCAGACGGGACAGGCTGTCGCCTGAAGCTTTCTTT. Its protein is CASRRDRLSPEAFF.

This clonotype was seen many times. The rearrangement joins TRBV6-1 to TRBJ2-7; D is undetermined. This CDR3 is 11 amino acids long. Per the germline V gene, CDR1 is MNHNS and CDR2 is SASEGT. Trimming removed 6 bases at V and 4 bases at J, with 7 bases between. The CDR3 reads CASRAEYEQYF. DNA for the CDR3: TGTGCCAGCAGGGCGGAGTACGAGCAGTACTTC.

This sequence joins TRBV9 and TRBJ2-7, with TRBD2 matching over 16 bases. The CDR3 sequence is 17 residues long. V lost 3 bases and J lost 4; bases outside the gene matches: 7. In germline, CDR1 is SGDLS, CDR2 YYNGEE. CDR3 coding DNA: TGTGCCAGCAGCGCGACCGGGACTAGCGGGAGGGCTTACGAGCAGTACTTC. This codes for CASSATGTSGRAYEQYF.

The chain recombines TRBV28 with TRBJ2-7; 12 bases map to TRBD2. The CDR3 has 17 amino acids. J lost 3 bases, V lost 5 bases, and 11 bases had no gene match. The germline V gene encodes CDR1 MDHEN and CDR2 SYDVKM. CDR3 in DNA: TGTGCCAGCAGTCGTCCTAGCGGGAGGGGTACAATCTACGAGCAGTACTTC. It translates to CASSRPSGRGTIYEQYF.

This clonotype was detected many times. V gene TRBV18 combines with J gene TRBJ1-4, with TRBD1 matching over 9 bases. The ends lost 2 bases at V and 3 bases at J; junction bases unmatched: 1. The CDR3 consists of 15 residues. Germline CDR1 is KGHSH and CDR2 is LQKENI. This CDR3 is CASSPGTGPNEKLFF. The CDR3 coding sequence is TGTGCCAGCTCACCAGGGACAGGGCCTAATGAAAAACTGTTTTTT. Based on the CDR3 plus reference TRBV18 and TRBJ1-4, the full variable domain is NAGVMQNPRHLVRRRGQEARLRCSPMKGHSHVYWYRQLPEEGLKFMVYLQKENIIDESGMPKERFSAEFPKEGPSILRIQQVVRGDSAAYFCASSPGTGPNEKLFFGSGTQLSVL.